Presented here are 3 T cell receptor beta chains from one specimen sequenced in a study of blood T cells in healthy people across ages. It was with a sample-barcoded 5' primer and a J-beta primer mix that a second PCR of about 6 to 11 cycles was run. Each CDR3 protein is one row after TCRdb ran MiXCR on the 5' RACE reads. The profile covers approximately 1.5 million distinct CDR3 sequences, with roughly 30% appearing a single time and 11% taken by the ten largest. Sequencing input: blood. Receptors originate from a woman between 25 and 40 years old in good health.

Remarks on this clonotype: A read error may be the cause here, since a much bigger clone is one base away. V usage is TRBV27 and J usage is TRBJ1-5; no reliable D call. Trimming left V 3 bases short and J 5 bases short, with 5 bases between. From germline, CDR1 is MNHEY and CDR2 SMNVEV (reference sequence). The CDR3 runs 12 residues. The CDR3 loop reads CASSFMDQPQHF. As DNA, the CDR3 is TGTGCCAGCAGTTTCATGGATCAGCCCCAGCATTTT.

The V and J genes are TRBV30 and TRBJ2-7; TRBD1 matches 9 bases. Germline trimming cut 7 bases from V and 5 bases from J; bases unmatched to any gene: 12. This CDR3 has 14 amino acids. In germline, CDR1 is GTSNPN, CDR2 SVGIG (reference sequence). The CDR3 sequence: CAYQPGQGFNEQYF. CDR3 nucleotides: TGTGCCTATCAGCCGGGACAGGGTTTCAACGAGCAGTACTTC.

V is TRBV9 and J is TRBJ1-4, with D possibly matching TRBD1 (6 bases). The CDR3 totals 16 residues. Germline V gene sequence: CDR1 SGDLS, CDR2 YYNGEE. V lost 0 bases and J lost 3, with 12 bases in between. The CDR3, as DNA: TGTGCCAGCAGCGTAGCTGGTGGGGGCCCTAATGAAAAACTGTTTTTT. Its translation is CASSVAGGGPNEKLFF.